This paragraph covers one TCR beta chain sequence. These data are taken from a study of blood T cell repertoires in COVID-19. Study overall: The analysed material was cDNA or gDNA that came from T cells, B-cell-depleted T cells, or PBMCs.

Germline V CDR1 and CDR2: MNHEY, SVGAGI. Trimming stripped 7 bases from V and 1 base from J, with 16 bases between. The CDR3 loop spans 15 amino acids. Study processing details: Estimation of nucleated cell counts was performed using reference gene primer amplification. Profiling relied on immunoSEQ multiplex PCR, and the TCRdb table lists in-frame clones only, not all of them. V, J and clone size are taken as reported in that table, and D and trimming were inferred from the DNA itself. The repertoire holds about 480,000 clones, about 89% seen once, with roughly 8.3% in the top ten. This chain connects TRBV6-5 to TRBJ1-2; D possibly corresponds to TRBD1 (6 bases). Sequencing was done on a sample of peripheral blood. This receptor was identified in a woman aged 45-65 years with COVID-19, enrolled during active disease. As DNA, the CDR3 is TGTGCCAGCACCATCAGGGGAGACTTTAACTATGGCTACACCTTC. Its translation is CASTIRGDFNYGYTF.